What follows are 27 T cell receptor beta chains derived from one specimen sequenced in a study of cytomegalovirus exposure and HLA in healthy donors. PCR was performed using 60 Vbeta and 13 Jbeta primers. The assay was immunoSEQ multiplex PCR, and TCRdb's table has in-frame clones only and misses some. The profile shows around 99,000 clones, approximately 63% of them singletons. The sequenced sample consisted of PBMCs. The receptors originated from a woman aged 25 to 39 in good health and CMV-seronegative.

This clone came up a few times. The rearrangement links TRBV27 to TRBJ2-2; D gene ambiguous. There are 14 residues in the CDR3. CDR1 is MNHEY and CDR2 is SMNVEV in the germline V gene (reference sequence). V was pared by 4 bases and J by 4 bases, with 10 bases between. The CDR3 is CASSSLYTTGELFF. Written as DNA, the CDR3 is TGTGCCAGCAGTTCCCTGTACACCACCGGGGAGCTGTTTTTT.

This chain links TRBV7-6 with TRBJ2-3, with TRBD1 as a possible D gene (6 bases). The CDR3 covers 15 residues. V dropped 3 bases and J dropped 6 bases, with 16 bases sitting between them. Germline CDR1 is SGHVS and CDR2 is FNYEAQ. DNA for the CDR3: TGTGCCAGCAGCTTGATAGGGGGACGGTCGGATACGCAGTATTTT. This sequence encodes CASSLIGGRSDTQYF.

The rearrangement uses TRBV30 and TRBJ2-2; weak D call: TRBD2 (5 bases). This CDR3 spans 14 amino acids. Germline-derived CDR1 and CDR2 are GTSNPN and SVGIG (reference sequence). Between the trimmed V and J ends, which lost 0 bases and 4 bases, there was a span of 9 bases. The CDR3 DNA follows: TGTGCCTGGAGTGTAGGACTGATCACCGGGGAGCTGTTTTTT. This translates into CAWSVGLITGELFF.

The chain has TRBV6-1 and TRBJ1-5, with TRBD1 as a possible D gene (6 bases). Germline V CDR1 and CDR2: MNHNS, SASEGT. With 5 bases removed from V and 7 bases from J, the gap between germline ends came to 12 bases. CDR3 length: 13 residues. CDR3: CASSTTGSQPQHF. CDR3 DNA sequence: TGTGCCAGCAGTACCACAGGGTCACAGCCCCAGCATTTT.

The CDR3 reads CASTELTSGGYNEQFF. The CDR3, as DNA: TGCGCCAGCACCGAGCTGACTAGCGGGGGTTACAATGAGCAGTTCTTC. This sequence joins TRBV5-1 and TRBJ2-1; 12 bases agree with TRBD2. V shed 6 bases, J shed 4 bases, and the junction held 8 bases outside the gene matches. The CDR3 is made up of 16 amino acids. Germline CDR1 is SGHRS and CDR2 is YFSETQ.

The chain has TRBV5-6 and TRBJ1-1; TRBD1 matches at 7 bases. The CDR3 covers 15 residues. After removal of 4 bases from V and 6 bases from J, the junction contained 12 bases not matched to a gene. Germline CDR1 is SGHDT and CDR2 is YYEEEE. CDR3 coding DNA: TGTGCCAGCAGCCCCGTTGGAGGGGGCTTCGCTGAAGCTTTCTTT. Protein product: CASSPVGGGFAEAFF.

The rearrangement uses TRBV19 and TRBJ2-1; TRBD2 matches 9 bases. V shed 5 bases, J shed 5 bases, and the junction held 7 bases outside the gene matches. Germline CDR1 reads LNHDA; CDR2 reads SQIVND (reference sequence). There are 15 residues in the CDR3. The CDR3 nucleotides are TGTGCCAGTAGTTCGAGACTAGCGGAGGACAATGAGCAGTTCTTC. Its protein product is CASSSRLAEDNEQFF. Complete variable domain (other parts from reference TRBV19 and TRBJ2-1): DGGITQSPKYLFRKEGQNVTLSCEQNLNHDAMYWYRQDPGQGLRLIYYSQIVNDFQKGDIAEGYSVSREKKESFPLTVTSAQKNPTAFYLCASSSRLAEDNEQFFGPGTRLTVL.

The CDR3 sequence: CASSYPTGTGGVEQYF. The CDR3 DNA reads as TGTGCCAGCAGTTATCCCACCGGGACAGGGGGTGTCGAGCAGTACTTC. The rearrangement links TRBV6-6 to TRBJ2-7; 11 bases line up with TRBD1. The V gene end was trimmed by 3 bases and the J gene end by 6 bases; junction bases not matched to a gene: 10. This CDR3 spans 16 amino acids. Looked up from germline, CDR1 is MNHNY and CDR2 is SVGAGI (reference sequence).

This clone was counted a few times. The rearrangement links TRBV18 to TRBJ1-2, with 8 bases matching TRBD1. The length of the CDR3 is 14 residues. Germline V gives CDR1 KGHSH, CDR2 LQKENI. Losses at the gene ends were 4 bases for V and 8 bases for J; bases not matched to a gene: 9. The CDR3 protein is CASSRGQEIRGYTF. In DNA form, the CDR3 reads TGTGCCAGCTCACGGGGACAGGAGATTCGGGGCTACACCTTC.

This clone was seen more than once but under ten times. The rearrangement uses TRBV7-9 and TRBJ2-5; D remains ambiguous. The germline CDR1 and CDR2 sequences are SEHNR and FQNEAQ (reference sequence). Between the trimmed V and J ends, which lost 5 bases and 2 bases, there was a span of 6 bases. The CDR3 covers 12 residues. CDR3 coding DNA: TGTGCCAGCAGCACTCCGCAAGAGACCCAGTACTTC. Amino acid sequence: CASSTPQETQYF.

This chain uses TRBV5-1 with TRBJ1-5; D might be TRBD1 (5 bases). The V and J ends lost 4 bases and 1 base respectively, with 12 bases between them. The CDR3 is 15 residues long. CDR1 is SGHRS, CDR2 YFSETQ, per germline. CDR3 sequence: CASSRGGGSNQPQHF. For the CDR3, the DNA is TGCGCCAGCAGCCGGGGGGGAGGGAGCAATCAGCCCCAGCATTTT.

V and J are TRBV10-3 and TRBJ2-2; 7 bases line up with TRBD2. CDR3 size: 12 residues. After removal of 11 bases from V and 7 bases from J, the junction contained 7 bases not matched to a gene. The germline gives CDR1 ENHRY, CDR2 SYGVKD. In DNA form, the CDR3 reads TGTGCCGGGGGAGGGAATGGCGGGGAGCTGTTTTTT. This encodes CAGGGNGGELFF.

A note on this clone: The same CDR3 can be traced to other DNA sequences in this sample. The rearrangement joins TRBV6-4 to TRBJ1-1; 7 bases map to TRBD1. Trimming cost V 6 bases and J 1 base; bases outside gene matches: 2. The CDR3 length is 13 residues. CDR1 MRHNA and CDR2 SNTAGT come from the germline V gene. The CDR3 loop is CASRRTGNTEAFF. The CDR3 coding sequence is TGTGCCAGCAGGCGGACAGGGAACACTGAAGCTTTCTTT.

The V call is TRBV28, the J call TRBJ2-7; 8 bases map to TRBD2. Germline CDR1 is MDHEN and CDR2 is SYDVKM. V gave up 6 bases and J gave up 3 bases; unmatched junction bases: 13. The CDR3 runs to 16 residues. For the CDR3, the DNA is TGTGCCAGCAGACCCGCAGGGAGTAGCGGGATCTACGAGCAGTACTTC. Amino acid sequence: CASRPAGSSGIYEQYF.

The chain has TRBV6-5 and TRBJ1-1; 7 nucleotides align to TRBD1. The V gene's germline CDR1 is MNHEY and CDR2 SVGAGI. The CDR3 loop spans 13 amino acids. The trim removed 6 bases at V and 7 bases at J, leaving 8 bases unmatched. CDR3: CASSQNRDSEAFF. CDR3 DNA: TGTGCCAGCAGCCAAAACCGGGACAGTGAAGCTTTCTTT.

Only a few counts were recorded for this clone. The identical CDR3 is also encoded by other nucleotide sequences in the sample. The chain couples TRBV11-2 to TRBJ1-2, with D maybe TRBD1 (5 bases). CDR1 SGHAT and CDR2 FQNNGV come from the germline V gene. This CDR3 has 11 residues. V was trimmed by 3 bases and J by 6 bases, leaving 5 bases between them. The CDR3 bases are TGTGCCAGCAGCTTCAGGGATGGCTACACCTTC. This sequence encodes CASSFRDGYTF.

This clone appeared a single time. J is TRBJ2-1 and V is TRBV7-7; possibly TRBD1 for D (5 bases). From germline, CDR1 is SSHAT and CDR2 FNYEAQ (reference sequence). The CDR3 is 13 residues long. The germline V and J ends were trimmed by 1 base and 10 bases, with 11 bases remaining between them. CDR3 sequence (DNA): TGTGCCAGCAGCTTAGGAACAGGTAGAGAGCAGTTCTTC. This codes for CASSLGTGREQFF.

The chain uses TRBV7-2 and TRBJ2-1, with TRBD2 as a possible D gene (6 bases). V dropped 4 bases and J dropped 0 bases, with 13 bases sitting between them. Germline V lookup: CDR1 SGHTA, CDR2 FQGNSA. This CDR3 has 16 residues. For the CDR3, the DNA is TGTGCCAGCAGCTCTTCTAGCGTTAGCTCCTACAATGAGCAGTTCTTC. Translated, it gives CASSSSSVSSYNEQFF.

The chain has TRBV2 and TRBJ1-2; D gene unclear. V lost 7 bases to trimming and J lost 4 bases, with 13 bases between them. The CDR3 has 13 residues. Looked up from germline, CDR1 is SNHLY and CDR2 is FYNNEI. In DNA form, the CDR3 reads TGTGCCAGCACTCCCGGGAGTTCCTATGGCTACACCTTC. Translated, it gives CASTPGSSYGYTF.

CDR3 in DNA: TGCGCCAGCGGACAGGGTTACGAGCAGTACTTC. Amino acids: CASGQGYEQYF. The chain uses TRBV10-2 and TRBJ2-5; 8 nucleotides agree with TRBD1. The J call could be wrong; TRBJ2-7 is a better fit for the DNA end. This CDR3 contains 11 residues. Germline values: CDR1 WSHSY, CDR2 SAAADI.

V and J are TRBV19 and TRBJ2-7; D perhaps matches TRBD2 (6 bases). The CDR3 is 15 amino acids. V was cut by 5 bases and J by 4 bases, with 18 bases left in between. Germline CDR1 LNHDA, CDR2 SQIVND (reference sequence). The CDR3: CASSPSRGSGYEQYF. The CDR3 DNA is TGTGCCAGTAGTCCTAGTCGGGGGAGCGGGTACGAGCAGTACTTC.

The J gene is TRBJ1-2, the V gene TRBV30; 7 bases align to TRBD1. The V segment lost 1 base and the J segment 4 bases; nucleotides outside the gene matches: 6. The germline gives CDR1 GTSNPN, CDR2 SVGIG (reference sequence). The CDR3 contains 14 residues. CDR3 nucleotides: TGTGCCTGGAGTGGAGGGGGCGCTCCCTATGGCTACACCTTC. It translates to CAWSGGGAPYGYTF.

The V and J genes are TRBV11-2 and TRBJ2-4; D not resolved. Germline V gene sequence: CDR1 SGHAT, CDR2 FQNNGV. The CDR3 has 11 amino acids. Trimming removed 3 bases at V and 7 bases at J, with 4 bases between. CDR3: CASSFMNIQYF. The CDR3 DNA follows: TGTGCCAGCAGCTTTATGAACATTCAGTACTTC.

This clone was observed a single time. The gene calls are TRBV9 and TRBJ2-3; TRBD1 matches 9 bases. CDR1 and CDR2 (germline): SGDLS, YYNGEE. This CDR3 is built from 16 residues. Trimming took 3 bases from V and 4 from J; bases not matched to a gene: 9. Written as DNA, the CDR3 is TGTGCCAGCAGCGCGAGGGAACAGGGGGCATCAGATACGCAGTATTTT. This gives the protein CASSAREQGASDTQYF.

In DNA, the CDR3 is TGTGCCTGGACTAGTTTGACAGATACGCAGTATTTT. Its protein is CAWTSLTDTQYF. The chain uses TRBV30 and TRBJ2-3, with no clear D. The V gene lost 4 bases and the J gene lost 3 bases, with 8 bases spanning the gap. Germline V gene lookup returns CDR1 GTSNPN and CDR2 SVGIG (reference sequence). This CDR3 spans 12 amino acids.

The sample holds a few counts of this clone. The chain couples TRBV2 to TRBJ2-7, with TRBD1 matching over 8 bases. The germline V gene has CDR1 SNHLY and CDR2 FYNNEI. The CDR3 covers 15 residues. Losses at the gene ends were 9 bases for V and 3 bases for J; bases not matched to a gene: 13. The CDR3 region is CASGTGTGLYYEQYF. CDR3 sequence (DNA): TGTGCCAGTGGGACCGGGACAGGTCTATACTACGAGCAGTACTTC.

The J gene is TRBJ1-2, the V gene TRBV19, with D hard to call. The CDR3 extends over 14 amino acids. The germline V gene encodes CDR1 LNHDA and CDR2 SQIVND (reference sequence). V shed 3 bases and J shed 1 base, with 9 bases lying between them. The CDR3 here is CASSISGHNYGYTF. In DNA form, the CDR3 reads TGTGCCAGTAGTATTTCTGGGCATAACTATGGCTACACCTTC. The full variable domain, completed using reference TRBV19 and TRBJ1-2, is DGGITQSPKYLFRKEGQNVTLSCEQNLNHDAMYWYRQDPGQGLRLIYYSQIVNDFQKGDIAEGYSVSREKKESFPLTVTSAQKNPTAFYLCASSISGHNYGYTFGSGTRLTVV.